The entry below gives a single T cell receptor beta chain sequence along with its context. This specimen comes from a study of blood T cell repertoires in COVID-19. V dropped 1 base and J dropped 2; count of bases not matched to a gene: 4. This CDR3 region has 15 residues. CDR1 LNHDA and CDR2 SQIVND come from the germline V gene (reference sequence). Generated by immunoSEQ multiplex PCR, the TCRdb table keeps only in-frame clones and is missing some. The sample lists about 57,000 clones, roughly 78% occurring once. The sequence derives from a woman of 80 years or more with acute or convalescent COVID-19. The specimen was peripheral blood. This sequence joins TRBV19 and TRBJ2-7; TRBD1 agrees at 8 bases. The CDR3: CASSIGHRGTYEQYF. In nucleotides, the CDR3 is TGTGCCAGTAGTATAGGACACAGGGGGACCTACGAGCAGTACTTC.